The present entry profiles one T cell receptor beta chain with its context. Its antigen is unknown. No base quality information exists; no much larger clone differs at one position. The data stem from a study of control samples from healthy donors and cancer patients (dated by TCRdb to about 2020). In the germline V gene, CDR1 corresponds to SQVTM and CDR2 to ANQGSEA. Measured from the cysteine to the phenylalanine, the CDR3 is 11 residues long. Only CDR3 DNA remains: 33 bases, in frame from the first base. Here V drops 7 bases and J drops 5 bases, and the junction holds 1 base not matched to any gene. The library was made by the immunoSEQ multiplex PCR assay. What TCRdb holds here is the immuneACCESS table cut down to in-frame rearrangements. Part of the clones is not present; checked against another copy, under half of the missing clones reflect an unresolved V gene, and the others are unexplained. This sample comprises over 120,000 clones, just under 95% of them detected only once. The top ten hold over 12% of the sample.

Material for sequencing was PBMCs. Here the chain combines TRBV29-1 and TRBJ2-7; the central 11 bases match TRBD2. The origin of this receptor is a man aged 60-69 years with colorectal cancer. The DNA sequence is as follows: TGCAGCGCTAGCGGGGGGCACGAGCAGTACTTC. Its protein is CSASGGHEQYF.